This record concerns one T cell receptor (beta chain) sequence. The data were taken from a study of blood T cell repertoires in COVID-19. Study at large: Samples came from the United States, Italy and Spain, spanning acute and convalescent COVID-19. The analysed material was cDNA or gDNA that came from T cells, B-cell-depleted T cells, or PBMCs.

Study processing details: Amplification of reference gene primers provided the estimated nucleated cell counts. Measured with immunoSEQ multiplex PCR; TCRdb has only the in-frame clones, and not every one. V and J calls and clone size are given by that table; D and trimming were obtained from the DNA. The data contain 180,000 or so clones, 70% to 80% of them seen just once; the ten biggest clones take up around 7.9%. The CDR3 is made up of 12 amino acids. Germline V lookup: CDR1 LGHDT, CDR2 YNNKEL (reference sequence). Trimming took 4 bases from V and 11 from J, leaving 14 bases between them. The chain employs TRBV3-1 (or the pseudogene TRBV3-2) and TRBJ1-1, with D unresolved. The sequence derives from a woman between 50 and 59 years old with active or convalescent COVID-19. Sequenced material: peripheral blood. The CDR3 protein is CASSLDGRRAFF. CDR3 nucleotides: TGTGCCAGCAGCCTCGACGGACGGAGGGCTTTCTTT.